This T cell receptor beta chain is from a study of blood T cells in healthy people across ages. V gave up 6 bases and J gave up 2 bases, with 19 bases separating them. The CDR3 runs to 16 residues. CDR1 is SGHDT and CDR2 is YYEEEE in the germline V gene. Caucasian, healthy and from Russia, the donors were aged between about 6 and 90. Isolated per sample were at least 7 million PBMCs. Extraction yielded at least 5 micrograms of total RNA per sample. Worth noting for this clonotype: Its antigen remains unknown.

The use of a sample-barcoded 5' primer and a J-beta primer mix characterized a second PCR of about 6 to 11 cycles. TCRdb called the 5' RACE reads again in MiXCR, with one record for every CDR3 protein. The repertoire consists of about 1,500,000 distinct CDR3 sequences, with 25% to 30% occurring once and the leading ten covering 7.7%. General study points: A greater number of naive CD4+ cells and higher diversity distinguished long-lived donors from aged donors.

This chain joins TRBV5-6 and TRBJ2-3, with TRBD2 as a possible D gene (6 bases). The sequencing input was blood. The sequence was obtained from a woman younger than 45 in good health. The CDR3 nucleotides read TGTGCCAGCACCGAGTCTTGGACTACCGACACAGATACGCAGTATTTT. Translation gives CASTESWTTDTDTQYF.